This TCR beta chain was sequenced for a study of beta chain features in type 1 diabetes. Notes on the study in general: In all four CD4+ subsets, TCRB CDR3 length was significantly, moderately reduced in type 1 diabetes. More deletions and fewer insertions at VDJ junctions were found in patients with type 1 diabetes.

CDR1 is SGDLS and CDR2 is YYNGEE in the germline V gene. This CDR3 has 14 residues. Trimming left V 2 bases short and J 2 bases short, with 9 bases between. The table lists this clone with a few counts. Its antigen is not identified. Each donor gave one heparinised blood draw averaging roughly 100 mL. All of the isolated RNA was reverse transcribed, so expressed TCRB transcripts were sequenced. Naive, central memory and regulatory T cell samples came to a mean of around 3.5 million reads. The table came from immunoSEQ multiplex PCR; TCRdb's copy has only in-frame clones and leaves some out. The data show about 700,000 clones, over 10% seen once.

The sample taken for sequencing was naive CD4+ T cells from blood. This clonotype was sampled from a man younger than 35 with type 1 diabetes. The chain employs TRBV9 and TRBJ2-3; unclear D gene. CDR3 nucleotides: TGTGCCAGCAGCGTTGAACCGTCCACAGATACGCAGTATTTT. Translation gives CASSVEPSTDTQYF.